This TCR beta chain was obtained from a study of blood T cell repertoires in COVID-19. Study in general: Researchers got acute and convalescent COVID-19 samples from the United States, Italy and Spain.

Sequencing was performed with immunoSEQ multiplex PCR; in TCRdb, only in-frame clones are kept and a portion is missing. There are around 150,000 clones in the sample; approximately 78% occur only once, and 11% lies in the top ten. Germline CDR1 and CDR2: DFQATT and SNEGSKA (reference sequence). V was cut by 7 bases and J by 1 base, with 5 bases left in between. This CDR3 is built from 11 residues. The chain couples TRBV20-1 to TRBJ1-5; D unresolved. Source material: peripheral blood. The source of this sequence is a man in his sixties who had recovered from COVID-19. DNA of the CDR3: TGCAGTGTCCTAAGCAATCAGCCCCAGCATTTT. This translates into CSVLSNQPQHF.